This TCR beta chain was captured by sequencing in a study of blood T cell repertoires in COVID-19. Study information: Acute-phase and convalescent COVID-19 samples originated in the United States, Italy and Spain.

TCRdb's table, derived via immunoSEQ multiplex PCR, lists solely in-frame clones and lacks some. The sample carries some 49,000 clones, about 76% recorded once. There are 15 residues in the CDR3. The ends lost 4 bases at V and 2 bases at J; junction bases unmatched: 8. Germline lookup yields CDR1 SGHRS and CDR2 YFSETQ. The receptor comes from a woman older than 75 with COVID-19, enrolled during active disease. The sample comprised peripheral blood. V usage is TRBV5-1 and J usage is TRBJ2-5, with 7 bases lining up with TRBD2. This CDR3 reads CASSRQLATQETQYF. The CDR3 nucleotides read TGCGCCAGCAGCCGACAACTAGCGACGCAAGAGACCCAGTACTTC.